The 14 T cell receptor beta chains reported below all come from one sample, sequenced in a study of cytomegalovirus exposure and HLA in healthy donors. Vbeta (60) and Jbeta (13) primers were used in the PCR. The table came from immunoSEQ multiplex PCR; TCRdb's copy has only in-frame clones and leaves some out. The sample holds 200,000 to 300,000 clones; 82% are singletons and the top ten take 5% to 6%. The material sequenced was PBMCs. These receptors all come from a woman between 40 and 50 years old in good health and CMV-seropositive.

This clone showed up just once. This chain uses TRBV6-5 with TRBJ2-3; tentative D call: TRBD1 (5 bases). The germline CDR1 and CDR2 sequences are MNHEY and SVGAGI. Trimming removed 4 bases at V and 2 bases at J, with 10 bases between. This CDR3 comprises 14 residues. Written as DNA, the CDR3 is TGTGCCAGCAGTTTGTCCAGGGACACAGATACGCAGTATTTT. Translated: CASSLSRDTDTQYF.

The chain combines TRBV10-3 with TRBJ2-1; D is undetermined. V dropped 4 bases and J dropped 9 bases, with 16 bases sitting between them. The CDR3 is 14 residues long. Germline CDR1 and CDR2: ENHRY and SYGVKD. CDR3: CAISVDSLTTEQFF. In nucleotides, the CDR3 is TGTGCCATCAGTGTAGACTCACTTACGACTGAGCAGTTCTTC.

V usage is TRBV11-3 and J usage is TRBJ1-1, with unresolved D. The CDR3 sequence is 16 residues long. The germline V gene encodes CDR1 SGHNT and CDR2 YENEEA. Trimming took off 7 bases at V and 3 bases at J, with 21 bases between the two ends. CDR3 amino acids: CASTSRDTPGHTEAFF. The DNA of the CDR3 is TGTGCCAGCACCTCTCGCGACACTCCCGGCCACACTGAAGCTTTCTTT.

This chain uses TRBV9 with TRBJ1-3; D is uncertain. Germline V gene lookup returns CDR1 SGDLS and CDR2 YYNGEE. Trimming stripped 2 bases from V and 0 bases from J, with 9 bases between. The CDR3 totals 15 residues. CDR3 in DNA: TGTGCCAGCAGCGTGGGCAGGTCCTCTGGAAACACCATATATTTT. Protein sequence: CASSVGRSSGNTIYF.

The chain employs TRBV6-6 and TRBJ1-2, with TRBD1 identical over 8 bases. The germline V gene encodes CDR1 MNHNY and CDR2 SVGAGI (reference sequence). CDR3 length: 16 amino acids. J lost 0 bases, V lost 6 bases, and 9 bases had no gene match. Here the CDR3 reads CASSLPGTGPNYGYTF. In nucleotides, the CDR3 is TGTGCCAGCAGCCTCCCGGGGACAGGCCCTAACTATGGCTACACCTTC.

This chain connects TRBV30 to TRBJ1-3; no definite D call. Germline CDR1 GTSNPN, CDR2 SVGIG (reference sequence). Trimming stripped 3 bases from V and 0 bases from J, with 9 bases between. The CDR3 covers 14 residues. CDR3 loop: CAWRYASSGNTIYF. CDR3 in DNA: TGTGCCTGGAGATACGCGAGCTCTGGAAACACCATATATTTT.

The gene calls are TRBV7-8 and TRBJ1-4, with 9 nucleotides matching TRBD1. The CDR3 consists of 13 residues. Germline V gene lookup returns CDR1 SGHVS and CDR2 FQNEAQ. V shed 3 bases and J 11 bases; nucleotides not matched to a gene: 4. The CDR3 nucleotides are TGTGCCAGCAGCTTCCGGACAGGGGAGAAACTGTTTTTT. Translating it yields CASSFRTGEKLFF.

The chain employs TRBV30 and TRBJ2-5; the match to TRBD2 covers 7 bases. J was trimmed by 5 bases and V by 0 bases; bases with no gene match: 9. The germline V gene encodes CDR1 GTSNPN and CDR2 SVGIG (reference sequence). This CDR3 is 15 amino acids long. The CDR3 is CAWSVLRGRGETQYF. The CDR3 region has the DNA TGTGCCTGGAGTGTACTCCGTGGGCGGGGGGAGACCCAGTACTTC.

V is TRBV27 and J is TRBJ1-1; TRBD1 aligns across 8 bases. Looked up from germline, CDR1 is MNHEY and CDR2 is SMNVEV (reference sequence). The CDR3 has 13 amino acids. V trimming: 6 bases; J trimming: 2 bases; junction bases outside the gene matches: 2. The CDR3 DNA reads TGTGCCAGCAGGTCAGGGGGCAACACTGAAGCTTTCTTT. It codes for CASRSGGNTEAFF.

The sample holds a few counts of this clone. The genes are TRBV6-4 and TRBJ2-5; possibly TRBD2 for D (6 bases). CDR1 and CDR2 from the germline V gene are MRHNA and SNTAGT. The ends were cut back, 5 bases at V and 4 bases at J, with 26 bases in the middle. This CDR3 comprises 18 residues. The DNA of the CDR3 is TGTGCCAGCAGTTACGGGGATGGGGTAGCGGAATCTCCAGAGACCCAGTACTTC. Amino acid sequence: CASSYGDGVAESPETQYF.

The gene calls are TRBV30 and TRBJ1-5; D gene unclear. The CDR3 length is 13 residues. V was clipped by 6 bases and J by 3 bases, with 12 bases between them. CDR1 and CDR2 from the germline V gene are GTSNPN and SVGIG (reference sequence). Here the CDR3 DNA reads TGTGCCTGTGCCCTGGCCCCCAATCAGCCCCAGCATTTT. This codes for CACALAPNQPQHF. Using reference TRBV30 and TRBJ1-5 for the parts outside the CDR3, the full variable domain is SQTIHQWPATLVQPVGSPLSLECTVEGTSNPNLYWYRQAAGRGLQLLFYSVGIGQISSEVPQNLSASRPQDRQFILSSKKLLLSDSGFYLCACALAPNQPQHFGDGTRLSIL.

V usage is TRBV5-1 and J usage is TRBJ2-3; a weak D match, TRBD1 (6 bases). Deletions cut 4 bases from V and 0 bases from J, with 15 bases between. CDR3 length: 16 residues. Germline CDR1 and CDR2: SGHRS and YFSETQ. The CDR3 bases are TGCGCCAGCAGCCCTGGGACAACTCGAAGCACAGATACGCAGTATTTT. Translated: CASSPGTTRSTDTQYF.

The rearrangement uses TRBV7-2 and TRBJ1-3; perhaps TRBD1 as D (5 bases). Germline values: CDR1 SGHTA, CDR2 FQGNSA. There are 14 residues in the CDR3. Trimming pared 7 bases from V and 4 bases from J, leaving 14 bases between. The CDR3 nucleotides are TGTGCCAGCACCTCGGGGGGGACCGGAAACACCATATATTTT. It is translated as CASTSGGTGNTIYF.

V and J are TRBV2 and TRBJ1-6, with D tentatively TRBD1 (5 bases). The CDR3 is 15 residues long. Trimming shortened V by 3 bases and J by 6 bases, and 12 bases separated the two germline ends. CDR1 is SNHLY and CDR2 is FYNNEI in the germline V gene. The chain's CDR3 is CASSDRGVLNSPLHF. The CDR3, as DNA: TGTGCCAGCAGTGATCGGGGGGTTCTTAATTCACCCCTCCACTTT.